This T cell receptor beta chain was profiled in a study of T cell responses to AZD1222 COVID-19 vaccine. This clone appeared once. Its matching antigen is unknown. Generated by immunoSEQ multiplex PCR, the TCRdb table keeps only in-frame clones and is missing some. The sample gives around 76,000 clones, 80% to 90% of which show up once; about 13% is in the top ten. General study results and limits: Compared with day 0, the breadth and depth of the Spike-specific TCR repertoire rose significantly after two doses of AZD1222.

Germline V gene sequence: CDR1 SGHAT, CDR2 FQNNGV. V shed 5 bases and J shed 14 bases, with 16 bases lying between them. This CDR3 contains 12 residues. The clonotype originates from an adult in good health. The material sequenced was peripheral blood, taken on day 0 of AZD1222 vaccination. The chain couples TRBV11-2 to TRBJ2-1, with D perhaps matching TRBD2 (7 bases). The CDR3 DNA reads as TGTGCCAGCAGCCCCCCGGGGGGCTGGAAGTTCTTC. It specifies CASSPPGGWKFF. The full variable domain, rest sourced from reference TRBV11-2 and TRBJ2-1, is EAGVAQSPRYKIIEKRQSVAFWCNPISGHATLYWYQQILGQGPKLLIQFQNNGVVDDSQLPKDRFSAERLKGVDSTLKIQPAKLEDSAVYLCASSPPGGWKFFGPGTRLTVL.